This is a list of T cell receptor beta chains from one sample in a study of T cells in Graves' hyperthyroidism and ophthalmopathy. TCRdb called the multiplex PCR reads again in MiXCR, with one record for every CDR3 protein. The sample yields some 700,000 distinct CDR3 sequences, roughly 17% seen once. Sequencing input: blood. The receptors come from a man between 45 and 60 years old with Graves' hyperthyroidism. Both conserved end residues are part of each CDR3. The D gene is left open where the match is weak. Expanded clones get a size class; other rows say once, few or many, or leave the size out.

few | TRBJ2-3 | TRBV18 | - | CASSPQNSPDTQYF | TGTGCCAGCTCACCACAGAACAGCCCAGATACGCAGTATTTT
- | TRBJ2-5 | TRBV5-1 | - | CASSKGQVASGSQETQYF | TGCGCCAGCAGCAAGGGACAGGTCGCTAGCGGGTCTCAAGAGACCCAGTACTTC
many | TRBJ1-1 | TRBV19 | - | CASTPGAGEFNTEAFF | TGTGCCAGTACCCCCGGGGCAGGAGAGTTTAACACTGAAGCTTTCTTT
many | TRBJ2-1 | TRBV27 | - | CASSRGSPSYNEQFF | TGTGCCAGCAGCCGAGGGAGTCCCTCCTACAATGAGCAGTTCTTC
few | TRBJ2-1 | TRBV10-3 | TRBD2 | CATSESPGTSGRGYNEQFF | TGTGCCACCAGTGAGTCTCCTGGGACTAGCGGGAGGGGTTACAATGAGCAGTTCTTC
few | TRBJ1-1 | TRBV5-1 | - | CASRPGHSNTEAFF | TGCGCTAGCAGGCCGGGACATTCAAACACTGAAGCTTTCTTT
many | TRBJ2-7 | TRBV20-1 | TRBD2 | CSAREVGGLGGRVNEQYF | TGCAGTGCTAGGGAGGTAGGGGGCTTAGGCGGGAGGGTGAACGAGCAGTACTTC
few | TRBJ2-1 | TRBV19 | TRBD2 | CASRILAGGRNEQFF | TGTGCCAGTAGAATACTAGCGGGAGGGCGGAATGAGCAGTTCTTC
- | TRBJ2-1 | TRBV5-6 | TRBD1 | CASSSGTGPHEQFF | TGTGCCAGCAGCTCCGGGACAGGGCCCCATGAGCAGTTCTTC
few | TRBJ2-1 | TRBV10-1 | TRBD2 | CASSESPRTSGRVGEQFF | TGCGCCAGCAGTGAGTCCCCCCGGACTAGCGGGAGAGTAGGTGAGCAGTTCTTC
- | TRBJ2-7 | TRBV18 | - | CASSPIREDSGEQYF | TGTGCCAGCTCCCCCATAAGGGAAGACTCGGGCGAGCAGTACTTC
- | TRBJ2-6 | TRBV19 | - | CASHQAGANVLTF | TGTGCCAGCCATCAGGCCGGGGCCAACGTCCTGACTTTC
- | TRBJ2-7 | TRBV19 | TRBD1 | CASSIGGDSRFYEQYF | TGTGCCAGTAGTATAGGAGGGGACAGTCGATTTTACGAGCAGTACTTC
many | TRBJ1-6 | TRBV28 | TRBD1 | CASSLGRGHYSPLHF | TGTGCCAGCAGTTTAGGCAGGGGGCATTATTCACCCCTCCACTTT
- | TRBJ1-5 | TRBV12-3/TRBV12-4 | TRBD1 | CASSRQGGEDQPQHF | TGTGCCAGCAGCAGACAGGGAGGGGAGGATCAGCCCCAGCATTTT
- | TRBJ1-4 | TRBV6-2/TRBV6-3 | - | CASSPELTNEKLFF | TGTGCCAGCAGCCCGGAGTTAACGAATGAAAAACTGTTTTTT
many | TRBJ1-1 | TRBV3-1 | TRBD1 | CASKKQGAPDTEAFF | TGTGCCAGCAAGAAACAGGGGGCGCCGGACACTGAAGCTTTCTTT
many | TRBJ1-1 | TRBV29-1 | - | CSVTQEARGTEAFF | TGCAGCGTTACCCAGGAGGCCCGCGGAACTGAAGCTTTCTTT
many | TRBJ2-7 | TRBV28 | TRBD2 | CASSPRLAGYSYEQYF | TGTGCCAGCAGCCCGAGACTAGCGGGCTACTCCTACGAGCAGTACTTC
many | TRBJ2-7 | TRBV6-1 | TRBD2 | CASSPLAGGPSIHEQYF | TGTGCCAGCAGTCCATTAGCGGGAGGGCCGTCTATCCACGAGCAGTACTTC
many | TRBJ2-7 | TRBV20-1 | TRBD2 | CSARDASGTSYEQYF | TGCAGTGCTAGAGACGCAAGCGGGACCTCCTACGAGCAGTACTTC
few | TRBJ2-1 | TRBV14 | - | CASSYYGNLGNEQFF | TGTGCCAGCAGCTATTACGGAAACCTTGGAAATGAGCAGTTCTTC
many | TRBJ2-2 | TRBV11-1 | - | CASSLVVMNTGELFF | TGTGCCAGCAGCTTAGTGGTGATGAACACCGGGGAGCTGTTTTTT
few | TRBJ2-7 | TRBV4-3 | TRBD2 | CASSQDLGAGGSYEQYF | TGCGCCAGCAGCCAAGATCTGGGAGCGGGAGGTTCCTACGAGCAGTACTTC
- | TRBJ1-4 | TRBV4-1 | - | CASSQDFSGESEKLFF | TGCGCCAGCAGCCAAGATTTCTCGGGGGAATCTGAAAAACTGTTTTTT
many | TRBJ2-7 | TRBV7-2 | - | CASSLDTRTAAYEQYF | TGTGCCAGCAGCTTAGACACCAGGACGGCAGCCTACGAGCAGTACTTC
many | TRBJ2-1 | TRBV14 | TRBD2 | CASSQEVIAGVASNEQFF | TGTGCCAGCAGCCAAGAGGTGATAGCGGGAGTAGCTAGTAATGAGCAGTTCTTC
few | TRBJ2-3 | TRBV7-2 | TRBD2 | CASTKSAGLAFDTQYF | TGTGCCAGCACCAAATCGGCGGGACTAGCGTTCGATACGCAGTATTTT
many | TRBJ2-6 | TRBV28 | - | CASSETGTANVLTF | TGTGCCAGCAGCGAAACAGGTACAGCCAACGTCCTGACTTTC
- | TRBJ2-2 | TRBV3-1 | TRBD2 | CASRRIAGGNTGELFF | TGTGCCAGCAGACGGATAGCGGGAGGGAACACCGGGGAGCTGTTTTTT
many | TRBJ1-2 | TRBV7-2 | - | CASSLDTYSPNYGYTF | TGTGCCAGCAGCTTAGACACGTACTCCCCTAACTATGGCTACACCTTC
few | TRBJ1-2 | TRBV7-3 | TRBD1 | CASSLSGTGNSHGYTF | TGTGCCAGCAGCCTCTCTGGGACAGGGAATAGTCATGGCTACACCTTC
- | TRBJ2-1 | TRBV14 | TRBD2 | CASSQDLSGTLLNEQFF | TGTGCCAGCAGCCAAGATCTTAGCGGGACGTTGCTCAATGAGCAGTTCTTC
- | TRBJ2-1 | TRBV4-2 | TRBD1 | CASSPWGQEGNEQFF | TGTGCCAGCAGCCCATGGGGACAGGAGGGCAATGAGCAGTTCTTC
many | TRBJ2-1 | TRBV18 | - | CASSPPSGAGTEQFF | TGTGCCAGCTCACCACCCTCGGGGGCCGGGACTGAGCAGTTCTTC
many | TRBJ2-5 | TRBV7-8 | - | CASSLGGIETQYF | TGTGCCAGCAGCTTGGGTGGTATCGAGACCCAGTACTTC
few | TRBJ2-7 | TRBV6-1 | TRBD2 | CASSSDAAGLYEQYF | TGTGCCAGCAGTTCCGACGCCGCGGGACTATACGAGCAGTACTTC
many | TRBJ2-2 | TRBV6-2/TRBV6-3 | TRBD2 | CASSYPVAGVTGELFF | TGTGCCAGCAGTTACCCCGTTGCGGGAGTCACCGGGGAGCTGTTTTTT
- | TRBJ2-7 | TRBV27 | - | CASISSQRDEQYF | TGTGCCAGCATTTCCTCCCAGAGGGACGAGCAGTACTTC
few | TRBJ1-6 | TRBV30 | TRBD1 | CAWSTGTANSPLHF | TGTGCCTGGAGCACCGGGACAGCCAATTCACCCCTCCACTTT
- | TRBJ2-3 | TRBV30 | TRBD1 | CAWSSVRGRADTQYF | TGTGCCTGGAGTAGCGTCAGGGGGCGAGCAGATACGCAGTATTTT
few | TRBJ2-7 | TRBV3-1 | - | CASSQDLEAGTYEQYF | TGTGCCAGCAGCCAAGATCTTGAGGCAGGGACCTACGAGCAGTACTTC
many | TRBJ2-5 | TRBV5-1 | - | CASSGRDFQETQYF | TGCGCCAGCAGCGGACGGGACTTCCAAGAGACCCAGTACTTC
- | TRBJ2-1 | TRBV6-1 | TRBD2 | CASSRGLAGHNEQFF | TGTGCCAGCAGCCGTGGACTAGCGGGGCACAATGAGCAGTTCTTC
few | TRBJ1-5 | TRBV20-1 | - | CSAPAGGGNQPQHF | TGCAGTGCTCCCGCGGGGGGAGGCAATCAGCCCCAGCATTTT
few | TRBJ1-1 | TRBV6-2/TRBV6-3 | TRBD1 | CASVLTGGESTEAFF | TGTGCCAGCGTCCTGACAGGGGGCGAGAGTACTGAAGCTTTCTTT
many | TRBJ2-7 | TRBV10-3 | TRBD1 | CAISGSDRGRVEQYF | TGTGCCATCAGTGGCTCAGACAGGGGGCGCGTCGAGCAGTACTTC
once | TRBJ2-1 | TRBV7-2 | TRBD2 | CASSRLAGEVGYNEQFF | TGTGCCAGCAGCCGATTAGCGGGAGAAGTGGGATACAATGAGCAGTTCTTC
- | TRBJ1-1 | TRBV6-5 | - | CASSYSMAGLNTEAFF | TGTGCCAGCAGTTACTCGATGGCAGGGCTAAACACTGAAGCTTTCTTT
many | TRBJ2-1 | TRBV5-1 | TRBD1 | CASTDLIQGALYNEQFF | TGCGCCAGCACCGATCTAATACAGGGGGCGCTATACAATGAGCAGTTCTTC
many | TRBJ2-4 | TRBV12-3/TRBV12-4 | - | CASSLNARLAKNIQYF | TGTGCCAGCAGTTTAAATGCCCGTCTAGCCAAAAACATTCAGTACTTC
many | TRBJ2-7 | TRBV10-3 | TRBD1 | CAIRRTGLDLAYEQYF | TGTGCCATCAGAAGGACAGGCCTCGACTTGGCCTACGAGCAGTACTTC
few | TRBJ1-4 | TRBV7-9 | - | CASSSGQGESEKLFF | TGTGCCAGCAGCTCGGGACAAGGGGAAAGTGAAAAACTGTTTTTT
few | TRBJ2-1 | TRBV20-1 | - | CSALADPGVRQFF | TGCAGTGCTTTAGCGGATCCAGGAGTTCGGCAGTTCTTC
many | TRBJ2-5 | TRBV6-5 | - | CASSYSNVFQTQYF | TGTGCCAGCAGTTACTCGAATGTGTTCCAGACCCAGTACTTC
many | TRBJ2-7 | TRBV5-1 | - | CASSGDSGTQYF | TGCGCCAGCAGCGGGGACTCGGGAACGCAGTACTTC
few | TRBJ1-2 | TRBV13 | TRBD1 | CASSLPSDREYGYTF | TGTGCCAGCAGCTTACCCTCAGACAGGGAGTATGGCTACACCTTC
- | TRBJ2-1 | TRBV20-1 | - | CSARDPAYFEQFF | TGCAGTGCTAGAGATCCGGCTTACTTTGAGCAGTTCTTC
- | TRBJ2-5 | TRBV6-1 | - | CASSEERSGVWETQYF | TGTGCCAGCAGTGAAGAGCGTTCGGGGGTTTGGGAGACCCAGTACTTC
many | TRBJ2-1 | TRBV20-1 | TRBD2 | CSAPQREGRNEQFF | TGCAGTGCCCCTCAGCGGGAGGGCCGGAATGAGCAGTTCTTC